Below are 8 T cell receptor beta chains sequenced from a single sample in a study of cytomegalovirus exposure and HLA in healthy donors. PCR employed 60 Vbeta and 13 Jbeta primers. This table comes from immunoSEQ multiplex PCR, and its TCRdb copy is limited to in-frame clones, with some not included. The sample comprises about 160,000 clones, about 82% of which are singletons, and 0.77% rests with the top ten. Sequencing was carried out using PBMCs. The receptor source for this set is a woman younger than 35 in good health and CMV-seronegative.

This rearrangement joins TRBV7-9 to TRBJ2-1, with a tentative D call TRBD1 (6 bases). Germline loops: CDR1 SEHNR, CDR2 FQNEAQ (reference sequence). V was clipped by 3 bases and J by 9 bases, with 12 bases between them. This CDR3 is built from 13 residues. The CDR3 reads CASSFGGIAEQFF. CDR3 in DNA: TGTGCCAGCAGCTTTGGGGGCATCGCTGAGCAGTTCTTC.

The sample holds a few counts of this clone. This sequence joins TRBV2 and TRBJ2-7; 9 bases align to TRBD1. The germline gives CDR1 SNHLY, CDR2 FYNNEI. The CDR3 runs 20 residues. With 4 bases clipped from V and 3 bases from J, the junction kept 22 bases outside the gene matches. The CDR3 nucleotides read TGTGCCAGCAGTGGGGGACAGGGAGGATTTTCGTGGTTCACCTTCTACGAGCAGTACTTC. Its translation: CASSGGQGGFSWFTFYEQYF.

The rearrangement joins TRBV6-1 to TRBJ2-6, with a weak D call TRBD2 (5 bases). CDR3 size: 15 residues. From germline, CDR1 is MNHNS and CDR2 SASEGT. Trimming removed 2 bases at V and 4 bases at J, with 9 bases between. CDR3 region: CASSETGKGANVLTF. DNA for the CDR3: TGTGCCAGCAGTGAAACGGGGAAGGGGGCCAACGTCCTGACTTTC.

The V gene is TRBV30, the J gene TRBJ1-1; D is unresolved. CDR3 size: 12 residues. Germline V CDR1 and CDR2: GTSNPN, SVGIG (reference sequence). V was clipped by 5 bases and J by 2 bases, with 9 bases between them. CDR3 amino acids: CAWSSTNTEAFF. The CDR3 DNA follows: TGTGCCTGGTCCTCCACAAACACTGAAGCTTTCTTT. The complete variable domain, with remaining parts taken from reference TRBV30 and TRBJ1-1, reads SQTIHQWPATLVQPVGSPLSLECTVEGTSNPNLYWYRQAAGRGLQLLFYSVGIGQISSEVPQNLSASRPQDRQFILSSKKLLLSDSGFYLCAWSSTNTEAFFGQGTRLTVV.

This sequence joins TRBV5-3 and TRBJ1-2; 8 bases fit TRBD1. TRBV5-3 is labeled an ORF, and its function is uncertain. The junction had 6 bases not matched to a gene; V was cut back by 1 base and J by 4 bases. This CDR3 spans 15 amino acids. The CDR3 protein is CARSLWPGGSYGYTF. CDR3 nucleotide sequence: TGTGCCAGAAGCTTGTGGCCAGGGGGCAGCTATGGCTACACCTTC.

The V call is TRBV21-1, the J call TRBJ2-7; the table's TRBD1 call for D was not verified on the DNA. TRBV21-1 is an annotated pseudogene. CDR3 size: 18 residues. CDR3: CASSKGRGWSGCCYEQYF. The CDR3 DNA is TGTGCCAGCAGCAAAGGGAGAGGTTGGTCAGGGTGTTGCTACGAGCAGTACTTC.

The chain employs TRBV27 and TRBJ1-1, with a weak D call TRBD1 (5 bases). V was pared by 2 bases and J by 1 base, with 11 bases between. CDR1 and CDR2 from the germline V gene are MNHEY and SMNVEV (reference sequence). The CDR3 totals 15 residues. CDR3 DNA sequence: TGTGCCAGCAGTTTAACTGGCAGGGCGAACACTGAAGCTTTCTTT. Its translation is CASSLTGRANTEAFF.

This chain connects TRBV7-3 to TRBJ2-7, with 9 bases fitting TRBD1. CDR1 is SGHTA, CDR2 FQGTGA, per germline. Trimming cost V 0 bases and J 0 bases; bases outside gene matches: 3. This CDR3 has 16 residues. The CDR3 reads CASSLTGTGSSYEQYF. CDR3 coding DNA: TGTGCCAGCAGCTTAACAGGGACAGGGAGCTCCTACGAGCAGTACTTC.